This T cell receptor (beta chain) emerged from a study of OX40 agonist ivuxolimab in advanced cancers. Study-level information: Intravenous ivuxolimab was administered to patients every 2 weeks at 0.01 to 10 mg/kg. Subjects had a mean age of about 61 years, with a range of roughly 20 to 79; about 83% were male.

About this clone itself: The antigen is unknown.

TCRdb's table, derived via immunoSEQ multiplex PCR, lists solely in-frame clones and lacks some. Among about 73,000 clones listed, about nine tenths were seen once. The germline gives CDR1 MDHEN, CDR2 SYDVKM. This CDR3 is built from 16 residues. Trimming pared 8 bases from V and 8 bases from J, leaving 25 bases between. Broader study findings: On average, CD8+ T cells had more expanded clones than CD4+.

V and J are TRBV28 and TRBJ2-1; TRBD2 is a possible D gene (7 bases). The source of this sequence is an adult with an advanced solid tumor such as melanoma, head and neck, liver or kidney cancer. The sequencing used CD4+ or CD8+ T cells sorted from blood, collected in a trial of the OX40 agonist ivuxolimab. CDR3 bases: TGTGCCAGCGGGGGGCGCGGTTGGCGGGGGAGCCATGAGCAGTTCTTC. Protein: CASGGRGWRGSHEQFF. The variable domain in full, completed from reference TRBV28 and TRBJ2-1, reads DVKVTQSSRYLVKRTGEKVFLECVQDMDHENMFWYRQDPGLGLRLIYFSYDVKMKEKGDIPEGYSVSREKKERFSLILESASTNQTSMYLCASGGRGWRGSHEQFFGPGTRLTVL.